Listed here are 17 T cell receptor beta chains from one sample, sequenced in a study of CD4 and CD8 cells across lung adenocarcinoma regions (dated by TCRdb to 2017 to 2018). The library was produced with PCR. TCRdb names HiSeq X Ten as the instrument used. In-frame beta chains were kept once TCRdb had trimmed the public reads at Q25 with fastp and called clones with MiXCR. Entries are consolidated by CDR3 protein sequence, retaining the most common genes and DNA. The sample yields under 20,000 distinct CDR3 sequences; approximately 50% were counted once. The ten largest account for around a third of the sample. Material for sequencing was CD8+ T cells from the margin of a lung tumor. The cell subset or site label, as the study defines it: tumor margin region. The origin of the receptors is a male donor with lung adenocarcinoma. The CD4 and CD8 labels of this study may be unreliable.

J is TRBJ2-1 and V is TRBV6-1, with D possibly called TRBD1 or TRBD2 (6 bases each). The J call may not be correct, given that the DNA end is closer to TRBJ2-7. The CDR3 contains 12 residues. Per germline, CDR1 MNHNS and CDR2 SASEGT. CDR3 region: CASRTGGKEQYF. The CDR3 region has the DNA TGTGCCAGCAGGACAGGAGGGAAAGAGCAGTACTTC.

This clonotype has a count of ten or more. V gene TRBV7-2 combines with J gene TRBJ2-5; TRBD2 agrees at 8 bases. CDR1 SGHTA and CDR2 FQGNSA come from the germline V gene. Trimming at V came to 1 base and at J to 4 bases, leaving 11 bases not matched to a gene. There are 17 residues in the CDR3. CDR3 coding DNA: TGTGCCAGCAGCTTAGGGGGCACTCTCGGGGGGGCAGAGACCCAGTACTTC. It encodes CASSLGGTLGGAETQYF.

The chain has TRBV6-1 and TRBJ2-2; TRBD2 matches 11 bases. CDR1 and CDR2 from the germline V gene are MNHNS and SASEGT. V gave up 7 bases and J gave up 0 bases; unmatched junction bases: 4. The CDR3 has 16 residues. CDR3 region: CASKQGLAANTGELFF. The CDR3 bases are TGTGCCAGCAAGCAGGGACTAGCGGCGAACACCGGGGAGCTGTTTTTT.

Comments on this clonotype: The junction departs from germline at one end; a sequencing error may be responsible. The chain uses TRBV24-1 and TRBJ2-3; tentatively, D is TRBD2 (5 bases). The CDR3 spans 16 residues. Germline V gene data show CDR1 as KGHDR and CDR2 as SFDVKD. CDR3 bases: TGTGCCAGCAGCGAGACGAGGGTGGGCGACAAAAATACGCAGTATTTC. Its translation is CASSETRVGDKNTQYF.

Comments on this clonotype: A read error may produce the germline difference seen at one junction end. The chain has TRBV7-7 and TRBJ2-3; D possibly corresponds to TRBD1 (5 bases). The germline CDR1 and CDR2 sequences are SSHAT and FNYEAQ (reference sequence). The CDR3 length is 13 residues. CDR3 bases: TGTGCTAGCAGCTCCGTCAGGGCAGAGACGCAGTTCTTT. Its protein is CASSSVRAETQFF.

This sequence joins TRBV6-5 and TRBJ2-5, with TRBD2 matching over 16 bases. The CDR3 consists of 15 residues. Germline V gene data show CDR1 as MNHEY and CDR2 as SVGAGI. With V trimmed by 4 bases and J by 7 bases, 3 bases remained unmatched. CDR3 bases: TGTGCCAGCAGTTCGGGACTAGCGGGGGGGAGGACCCAGTACTTC. Amino acids: CASSSGLAGGRTQYF.

The chain recombines TRBV6-5 with TRBJ2-4; D is ambiguous. The V gene lost 2 bases and the J gene lost 13 bases, with 18 bases spanning the gap. The CDR3 extends over 14 amino acids. The germline CDR1 and CDR2 sequences are MNHEY and SVGAGI. For the CDR3, the DNA is TGTGCCAGCAGTTACAGTAGGATGTACAATGAGCAGTACTTC. Protein sequence: CASSYSRMYNEQYF.

The chain recombines TRBV27 with TRBJ2-3, with 8 bases identical to TRBD2. Gene TRBJ2-1 matches the end of the DNA better, so the J call may be wrong. Germline CDR1 MNHEY, CDR2 SMNVEV (reference sequence). The CDR3 is 15 amino acids. CDR3 in amino acids: CASSGTRGGGGEQFF. The CDR3 region has the DNA TGTGCCAGCAGTGGGACTAGGGGGGGGGGGGGGGAGCAGTTCTTC.

This clonotype qualifies as large (0.1 to 1%). The chain has TRBV10-1 and TRBJ2-1; D is perhaps TRBD2 (5 bases). V dropped 4 bases and J dropped 0 bases, with 7 bases sitting between them. The CDR3 length is 14 residues. Germline V gene data show CDR1 as WNHNN and CDR2 as SYGVQD (reference sequence). The chain's CDR3 is CASSGGSSYNEQFF. Here the CDR3 DNA reads TGCGCCAGCAGTGGAGGGAGCTCCTACAATGAGCAGTTCTTC.

This clonotype was counted ten times or more. This chain uses TRBV6-1 with TRBJ1-1; possibly TRBD1 for D (5 bases). Between the trimmed V and J ends, which lost 5 bases and 0 bases, there was a span of 7 bases. Germline-derived CDR1 and CDR2 are MNHNS and SASEGT. This CDR3 contains 13 residues. This CDR3 is CASSRRVNTEAFF. Written as DNA, the CDR3 is TGTGCCAGCAGTCGCAGGGTGAACACTGAAGCTTTCTTT.

This clonotype appeared a few times. The chain uses TRBV27 and TRBJ2-1, with 16 nucleotides matching TRBD2. Gene TRBJ2-7 matches the end of the DNA better, so the J call may be wrong. CDR1 and CDR2 (germline): MNHEY, SMNVEV (reference sequence). The CDR3 is made up of 16 amino acids. For the CDR3, the DNA is TGTGCCAGCAGTTTCGGGACTAGCGGGAGGGTGTACGAGCAGTACTTC. Translation gives CASSFGTSGRVYEQYF.

This chain connects TRBV6-1 to TRBJ1-2, with D perhaps matching TRBD1 (5 bases). V lost 1 base and J lost 8, with 17 bases in between. Per germline, CDR1 MNHNS and CDR2 SASEGT. There are 15 residues in the CDR3. CDR3 sequence (DNA): TGTGCCAGCAGTGAAGGGGGGGGGGGGGGGGGGGGCTACACCTTC. Encoded protein: CASSEGGGGGGGYTF.

Comment on this clonotype: A read error may produce the germline difference seen at one junction end. The chain recombines TRBV6-1 with TRBJ2-4; 8 nucleotides align to TRBD2. The V gene's germline CDR1 is MNHNS and CDR2 SASEGT. The CDR3 runs 14 residues. The CDR3 DNA is TGTGGCGGCACGGGGCGGGGGGCCTCAGACATGCAGTATTTC. This encodes CGGTGRGASDMQYF.

On this clonotype: The CDR3 does not close with the conserved phenylalanine or tryptophan, likely indicating a read error. This chain joins TRBV6-1 and TRBJ2-5, with 7 positions matching TRBD2. The closer fit of TRBJ2-1 to the DNA end suggests the J call may be wrong. The length of the CDR3 is 14 residues. The germline V gene encodes CDR1 MNHNS and CDR2 SASEGT. The chain's CDR3 is CASSHGGGRESQFS. As DNA, the CDR3 is TGTGCCAGCAGTCATGGGGGAGGGCGAGAGTCCCAGTTCTCC.

This clonotype came up many times. The chain uses TRBV6-5 and TRBJ1-2; no definite D call. V was cut by 1 base and J by 2 bases, with 11 bases left in between. This CDR3 is built from 15 residues. Germline loops: CDR1 MNHEY, CDR2 SVGAGI. The chain's CDR3 is CASSYLGRENYGYTF. CDR3 DNA: TGTGCCAGCAGTTACTTGGGGAGGGAGAACTATGGCTACACCTTC.

This sequence joins TRBV7-2 and TRBJ2-2; 8 bases are a match to TRBD2. Germline CDR1 and CDR2: SGHTA and FQGNSA. The J segment lost 6 bases and the V segment lost 4 bases, leaving 10 bases of the junction unmatched. CDR3 size: 16 residues. This CDR3 is CASSSPGTRLAGELFF. The DNA for the CDR3 is TGTGCCAGCAGCTCGCCCGGGACTAGACTCGCCGGGGAGCTGTTTTTT.

As regards this clonotype: A read error may account for a junction end that differs from germline. This chain connects TRBV6-1 to TRBJ2-3; D call uncertain. The CDR3 is made up of 13 amino acids. Germline CDR1 MNHNS, CDR2 SASEGT. CDR3 region: CASSGSRPYEQYF. The DNA for the CDR3 is TGTGCCAGCAGTGGAAGCAGACCGTACGAGCAGTACTTT.